This entry describes one T cell receptor (beta chain). Unmatched junction bases numbered 4, after V lost 4 bases and J lost 5 bases. This CDR3 is built from 15 residues. Per the germline V gene, CDR1 is SGHRS and CDR2 is YFSETQ. This entry comes from a study of blood T cell repertoires in COVID-19. Across the study: COVID-19 samples from acute and convalescent phases originated in the United States, Italy and Spain. The analysed material was cDNA or gDNA that came from T cells, B-cell-depleted T cells, or PBMCs.

Source study methods: Reference gene primer amplification yielded estimated nucleated cell counts. Sequencing used immunoSEQ multiplex PCR; TCRdb keeps in-frame clones, though not all of them. Clone size and V and J calls were adopted from that table, with D and trimming inferred from the DNA. In the table there are approximately 290,000 clones, around 90% of which are singletons. The source material was peripheral blood. This TCR came from a man aged 18 to 35 with active or convalescent COVID-19. The chain links TRBV5-1 to TRBJ2-1, with 12 bases identical to TRBD2. CDR3 in amino acids: CASSPLAGGDNEQFF. The CDR3 nucleotides are TGCGCCAGCAGCCCTCTAGCGGGGGGGGACAATGAGCAGTTCTTC.